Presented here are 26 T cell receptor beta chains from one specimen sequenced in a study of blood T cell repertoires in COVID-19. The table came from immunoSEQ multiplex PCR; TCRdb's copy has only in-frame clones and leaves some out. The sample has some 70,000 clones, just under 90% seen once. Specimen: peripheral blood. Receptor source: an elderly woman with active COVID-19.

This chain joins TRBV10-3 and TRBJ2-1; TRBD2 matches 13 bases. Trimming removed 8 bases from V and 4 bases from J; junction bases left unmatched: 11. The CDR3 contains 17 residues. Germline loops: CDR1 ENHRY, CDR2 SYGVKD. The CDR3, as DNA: TGTGCCATCCGAGGACTAGCGGGAGAGAGCGGATACAATGAGCAGTTCTTC. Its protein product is CAIRGLAGESGYNEQFF.

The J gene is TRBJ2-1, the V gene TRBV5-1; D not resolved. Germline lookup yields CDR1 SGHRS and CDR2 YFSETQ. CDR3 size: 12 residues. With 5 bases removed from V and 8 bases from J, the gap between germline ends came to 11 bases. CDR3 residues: CASSQMAHEQFF. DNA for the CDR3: TGCGCCAGCAGTCAGATGGCCCATGAGCAGTTCTTC.

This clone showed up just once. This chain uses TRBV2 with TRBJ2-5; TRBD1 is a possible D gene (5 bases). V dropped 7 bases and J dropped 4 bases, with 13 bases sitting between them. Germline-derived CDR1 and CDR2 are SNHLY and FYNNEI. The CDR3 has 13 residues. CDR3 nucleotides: TGTGCCAGCATTAGCAGGGTGGGAGAGACCCAGTACTTC. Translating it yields CASISRVGETQYF.

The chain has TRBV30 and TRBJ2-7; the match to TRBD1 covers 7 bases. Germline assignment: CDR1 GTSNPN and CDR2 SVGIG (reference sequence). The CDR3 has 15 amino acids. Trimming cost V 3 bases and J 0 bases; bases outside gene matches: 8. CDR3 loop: CAWSGRQGSSYEQYF. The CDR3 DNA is TGTGCCTGGAGCGGACGACAGGGCTCCTCCTACGAGCAGTACTTC.

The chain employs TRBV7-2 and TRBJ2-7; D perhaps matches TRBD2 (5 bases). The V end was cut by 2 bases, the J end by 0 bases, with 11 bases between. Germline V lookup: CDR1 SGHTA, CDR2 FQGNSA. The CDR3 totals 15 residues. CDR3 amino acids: CASSLSSGVSYEQYF. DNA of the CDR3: TGTGCCAGCAGCTTATCCAGCGGAGTCTCCTACGAGCAGTACTTC.

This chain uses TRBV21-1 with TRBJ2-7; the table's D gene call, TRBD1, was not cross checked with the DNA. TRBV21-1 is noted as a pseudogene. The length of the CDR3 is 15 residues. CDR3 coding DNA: TGTGCCAGCAAGGGTCAAGGCCAGGGGGCCGGCGCTGAGTACTTC. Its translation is CASKGQGQGAGAEYF.

CDR3 sequence: CASSLRLAGNQETQYF. The CDR3, as DNA: TGTGCCAGCAGCTTGCGACTAGCGGGGAACCAAGAGACCCAGTACTTC. The chain employs TRBV5-8 and TRBJ2-5; TRBD2 matches 11 bases. With 1 base clipped from V and 0 bases from J, the junction kept 2 bases outside the gene matches. This CDR3 spans 16 amino acids. Germline loops: CDR1 SGHTS, CDR2 YDEGEE.

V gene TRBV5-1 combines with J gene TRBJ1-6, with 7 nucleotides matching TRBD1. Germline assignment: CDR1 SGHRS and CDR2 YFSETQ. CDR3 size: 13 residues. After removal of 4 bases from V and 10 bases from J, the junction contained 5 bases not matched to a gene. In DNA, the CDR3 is TGCGCCAGCAGCCCCCAGGGGGGATCACCCCTCCACTTT. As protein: CASSPQGGSPLHF.

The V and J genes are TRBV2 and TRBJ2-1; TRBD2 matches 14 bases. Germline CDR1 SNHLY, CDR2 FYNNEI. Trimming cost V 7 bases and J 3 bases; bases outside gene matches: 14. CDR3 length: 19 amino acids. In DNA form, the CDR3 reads TGTGCCAGCACTCCACTCGGACTAGCGGGAGGATATAACTACAATGAGCAGTTCTTC. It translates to CASTPLGLAGGYNYNEQFF.

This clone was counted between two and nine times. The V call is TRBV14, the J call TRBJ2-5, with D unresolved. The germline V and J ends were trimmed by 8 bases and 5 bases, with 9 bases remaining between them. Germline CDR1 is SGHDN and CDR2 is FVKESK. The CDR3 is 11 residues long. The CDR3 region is CASARSETQYF. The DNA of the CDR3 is TGTGCCAGCGCCAGATCGGAGACCCAGTACTTC.

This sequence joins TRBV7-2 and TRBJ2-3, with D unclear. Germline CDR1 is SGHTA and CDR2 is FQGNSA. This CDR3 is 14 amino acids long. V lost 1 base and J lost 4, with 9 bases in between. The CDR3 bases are TGTGCCAGCAGCTTAGGGAGCATTGCAGATACGCAGTATTTT. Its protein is CASSLGSIADTQYF.

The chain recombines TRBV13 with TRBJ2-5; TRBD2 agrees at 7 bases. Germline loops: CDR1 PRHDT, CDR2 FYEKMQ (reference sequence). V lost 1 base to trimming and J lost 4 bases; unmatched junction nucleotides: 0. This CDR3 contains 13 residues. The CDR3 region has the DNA TGTGCCAGCAGCTTAGCGGGAGGAGAGACCCAGTACTTC. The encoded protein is CASSLAGGETQYF.

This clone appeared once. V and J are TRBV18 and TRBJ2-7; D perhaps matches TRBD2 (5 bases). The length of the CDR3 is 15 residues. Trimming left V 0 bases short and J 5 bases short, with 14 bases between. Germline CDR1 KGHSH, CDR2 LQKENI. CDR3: CASSPPSREVNEQYF. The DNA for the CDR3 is TGTGCCAGCTCACCACCATCGAGGGAAGTCAACGAGCAGTACTTC.

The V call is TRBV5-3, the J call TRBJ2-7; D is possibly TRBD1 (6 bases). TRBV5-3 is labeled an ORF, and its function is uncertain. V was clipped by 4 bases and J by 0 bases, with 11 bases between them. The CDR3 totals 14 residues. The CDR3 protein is CARSPRDNSYEQYF. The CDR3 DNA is TGTGCCAGAAGCCCCCGGGACAACTCCTACGAGCAGTACTTC.

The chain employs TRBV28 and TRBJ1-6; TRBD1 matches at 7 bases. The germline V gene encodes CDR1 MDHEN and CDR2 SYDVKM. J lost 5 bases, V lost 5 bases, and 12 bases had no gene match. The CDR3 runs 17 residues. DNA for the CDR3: TGTGCCAGCAGTCCACCCCGAGGAGGGGGCCATAATTCACCCCTCCACTTT. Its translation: CASSPPRGGGHNSPLHF.

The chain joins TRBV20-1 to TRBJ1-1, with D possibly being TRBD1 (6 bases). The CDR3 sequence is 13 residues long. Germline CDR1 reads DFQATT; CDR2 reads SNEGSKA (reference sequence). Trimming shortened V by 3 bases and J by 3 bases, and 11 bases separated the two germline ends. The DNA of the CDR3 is TGCAGTGCTAGTACCAGGGGCGACACTGAAGCTTTCTTT. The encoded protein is CSASTRGDTEAFF.

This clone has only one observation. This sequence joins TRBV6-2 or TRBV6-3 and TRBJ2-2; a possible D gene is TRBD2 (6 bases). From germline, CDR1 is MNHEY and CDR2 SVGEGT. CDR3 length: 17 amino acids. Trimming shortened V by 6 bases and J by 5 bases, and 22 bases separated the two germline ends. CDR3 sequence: CASSRYAGLASTGELFF. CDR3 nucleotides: TGTGCCAGCAGCCGATACGCGGGGCTAGCTTCGACCGGGGAGCTGTTTTTT.

The CDR3 is CASSPGQGGYGYTF. In DNA, the CDR3 is TGTGCCAGCTCACCAGGGCAGGGAGGCTATGGCTACACCTTC. This sequence joins TRBV18 and TRBJ1-2, with TRBD1 as a possible D gene (5 bases). The V gene lost 2 bases and the J gene lost 4 bases, with 11 bases spanning the gap. Germline CDR1 and CDR2: KGHSH and LQKENI. The CDR3 is 14 residues long.

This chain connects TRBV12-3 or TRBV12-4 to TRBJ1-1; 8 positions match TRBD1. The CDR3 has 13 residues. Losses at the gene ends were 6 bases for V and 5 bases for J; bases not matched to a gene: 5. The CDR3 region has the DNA TGTGCCAGCAGCCCCGGGACAGGAACTGAAGCTTTCTTT. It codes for CASSPGTGTEAFF.

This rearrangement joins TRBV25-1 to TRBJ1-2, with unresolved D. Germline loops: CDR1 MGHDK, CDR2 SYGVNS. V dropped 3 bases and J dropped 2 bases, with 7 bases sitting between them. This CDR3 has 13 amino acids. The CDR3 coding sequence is TGTGCCAGCAGTGAGGCCCCCAACTATGGCTACACCTTC. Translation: CASSEAPNYGYTF.

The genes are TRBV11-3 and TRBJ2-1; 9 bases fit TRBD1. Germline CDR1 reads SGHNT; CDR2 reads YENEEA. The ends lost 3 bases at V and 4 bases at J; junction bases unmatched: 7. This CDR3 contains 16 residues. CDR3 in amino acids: CASSFEQGANYNEQFF. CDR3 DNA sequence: TGTGCCAGCAGCTTTGAACAGGGGGCTAATTACAATGAGCAGTTCTTC.

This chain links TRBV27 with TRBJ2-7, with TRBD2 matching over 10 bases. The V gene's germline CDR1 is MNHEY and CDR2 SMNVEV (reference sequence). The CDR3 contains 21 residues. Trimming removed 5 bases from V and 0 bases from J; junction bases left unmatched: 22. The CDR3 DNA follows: TGTGCCAGCAGTCCAACCGCAGCTAGCGGGAGTCTGTATGAGAGCTCCTACGAGCAGTACTTC. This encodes CASSPTAASGSLYESSYEQYF.

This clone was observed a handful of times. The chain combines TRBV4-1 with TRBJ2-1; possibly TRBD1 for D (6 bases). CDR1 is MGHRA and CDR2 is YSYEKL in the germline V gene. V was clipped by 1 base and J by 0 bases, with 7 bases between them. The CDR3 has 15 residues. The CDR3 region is CASSQGDNSYNEQFF. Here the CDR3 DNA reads TGCGCCAGCAGCCAAGGGGACAACTCCTACAATGAGCAGTTCTTC.

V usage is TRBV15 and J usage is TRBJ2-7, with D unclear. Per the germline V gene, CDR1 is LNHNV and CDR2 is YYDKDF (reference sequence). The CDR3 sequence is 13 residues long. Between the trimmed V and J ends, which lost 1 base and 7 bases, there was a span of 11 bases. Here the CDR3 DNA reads TGTGCCACCAGCAGAGGCCTCTCGGAGGAGCAGTACTTC. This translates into CATSRGLSEEQYF.

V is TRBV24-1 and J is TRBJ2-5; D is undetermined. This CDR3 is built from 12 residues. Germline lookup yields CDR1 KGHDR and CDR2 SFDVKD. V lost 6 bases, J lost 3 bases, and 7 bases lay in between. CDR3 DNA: TGTGCCACCAGTAGAGGAGAAGAGACCCAGTACTTC. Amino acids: CATSRGEETQYF.

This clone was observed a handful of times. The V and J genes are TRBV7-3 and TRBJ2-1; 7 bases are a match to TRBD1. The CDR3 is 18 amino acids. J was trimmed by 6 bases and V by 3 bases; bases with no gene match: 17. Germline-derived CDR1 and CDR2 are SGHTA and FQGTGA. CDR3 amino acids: CASSLRTGRNDLSNEQFF. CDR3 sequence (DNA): TGTGCCAGCAGCTTGAGGACAGGAAGGAACGACCTGAGCAATGAGCAGTTCTTC.